These 15 T cell receptor beta chains originate from one sample sequenced in a study of post-analysis software for immune sequencing data. Which antigens these TCRs recognize remains unknown. Libraries were made from TCR beta cDNA, and they carried unique molecular identifiers. TCRdb recomputed calls from the PCR reads with MiXCR, one row per CDR3 protein. The sample has roughly 670,000 distinct CDR3 sequences, approximately 59% seen once. Overall study results and limits: Relative to controls, patients had about 5 TRBV segments at higher frequency, with TRBV5-6, TRBV5-1 and TRBV20-1 among these.

The sequencing input was blood. These receptors all come from a girl aged 2 to 10 with multiple sclerosis.

The chain employs TRBV12-3 or TRBV12-4 and TRBJ1-5, with D unclear. Trimming stripped 2 bases from V and 4 bases from J, with 9 bases between. CDR3 size: 14 residues. The CDR3 loop reads CASSLLQPNQPQHF. The CDR3 DNA is TGTGCCAGCAGTTTACTCCAGCCGAATCAGCCCCAGCATTTT.

The chain has TRBV7-2 and TRBJ1-3; TRBD1 aligns across 7 bases. V was clipped by 5 bases and J by 0 bases; unmatched bases: 10. Germline CDR1 and CDR2: SGHTA and FQGNSA. The CDR3 sequence is 17 residues long. In DNA form, the CDR3 reads TGTGCCAGCAGCCCCCCCGGACAGGTGAACTCTGGAAACACCATATATTTT. Translation: CASSPPGQVNSGNTIYF.

The J gene is TRBJ2-7, the V gene TRBV10-2; no reliable D call. Germline V lookup: CDR1 WSHSY, CDR2 SAAADI. The CDR3 length is 16 residues. Trimming took off 6 bases at V and 2 bases at J, with 20 bases between the two ends. The CDR3 DNA follows: TGCGCCAGCAGCCTTAACCCTCGGCCCTTACCCTACGAGCAGTACTTC. It translates to CASSLNPRPLPYEQYF.

This chain joins TRBV20-1 and TRBJ1-1, with D possibly TRBD1 on 5 matching bases. From germline, CDR1 is DFQATT and CDR2 SNEGSKA (reference sequence). Trimming shortened V by 2 bases and J by 1 base, and 17 bases separated the two germline ends. The CDR3 totals 16 residues. In DNA, the CDR3 is TGCAGTGCTAGACCTGCTAACCCGCAGGGGAACACTGAAGCTTTCTTT. It specifies CSARPANPQGNTEAFF.

The genes are TRBV20-1 and TRBJ2-3; the D gene is possibly TRBD2 (5 bases). The germline V gene has CDR1 DFQATT and CDR2 SNEGSKA (reference sequence). The CDR3 runs 14 residues. V was clipped by 3 bases and J by 5 bases, with 15 bases between them. The CDR3 nucleotides read TGCAGTGCTAGTTCGGGAATGAGAGAAGATACGCAGTATTTT. This gives the protein CSASSGMREDTQYF.

This sequence joins TRBV20-1 and TRBJ2-1; possible D gene TRBD2, 6 bases. The CDR3 extends over 15 amino acids. Trimming shortened V by 0 bases and J by 5 bases, and 14 bases separated the two germline ends. Germline V gene data show CDR1 as DFQATT and CDR2 as SNEGSKA (reference sequence). This chain's CDR3 is CSARDVGGGDNEQFF. In DNA form, the CDR3 reads TGCAGTGCTAGAGACGTGGGGGGAGGAGACAATGAGCAGTTCTTC.

The chain joins TRBV20-1 to TRBJ2-3; no definite D call. The CDR3 runs 14 residues. Trimming pared 3 bases from V and 0 bases from J, leaving 10 bases between. The germline CDR1 and CDR2 sequences are DFQATT and SNEGSKA (reference sequence). CDR3 nucleotides: TGCAGTGCTAGGCGGAGCCCAAGCACAGATACGCAGTATTTT. This codes for CSARRSPSTDTQYF.

The V call is TRBV7-3, the J call TRBJ2-5, with D perhaps given as TRBD1 or TRBD2 (5 bases each). V lost 7 bases, J lost 4 bases, and 13 bases lay in between. The CDR3 runs to 13 residues. The V gene's germline CDR1 is SGHTA and CDR2 FQGTGA. Written as DNA, the CDR3 is TGTGCCAGCACAACTAGGGGTGGAGAGACCCAGTACTTC. It yields the protein CASTTRGGETQYF.

This clonotype was observed a few times. The rearrangement links TRBV20-1 to TRBJ1-2, with 10 bases fitting TRBD1. V shed 5 bases and J 4 bases; nucleotides not matched to a gene: 4. Germline CDR1 reads DFQATT; CDR2 reads SNEGSKA (reference sequence). This CDR3 comprises 13 residues. CDR3 coding DNA: TGCAGTGCTCGTGGACAGGGGGGCTATGGCTACACCTTC. This translates into CSARGQGGYGYTF.

This clonotype occurred a few times. J is TRBJ2-5 and V is TRBV7-7, with D possibly TRBD2 on 7 matching bases. Trimming removed 7 bases from V and 5 bases from J, with 17 bases in between. Germline CDR1 and CDR2: SSHAT and FNYEAQ (reference sequence). The CDR3 has 14 residues. CDR3 DNA sequence: TGTGCCAGCACCTTGAAGGGGGGGAGGGAGACCCAGTACTTC. As protein: CASTLKGGRETQYF. The whole variable domain, remainder taken from reference TRBV7-7 and TRBJ2-5, is GAGVSQSPRYKVTKRGQDVTLRCDPISSHATLYWYQQALGQGPEFLTYFNYEAQPDKSGLPSDRFSAERPEGSISTLTIQRTEQRDSAMYRCASTLKGGRETQYFGPGTRLLVL.

This chain links TRBV7-6 with TRBJ2-5; 11 nucleotides align to TRBD1. The junction had 4 bases not matched to a gene; V was cut back by 1 base and J by 6 bases. The CDR3 extends over 15 amino acids. CDR1 and CDR2 from the germline V gene are SGHVS and FNYEAQ. CDR3 in amino acids: CASSLGTGGGKTQYF. CDR3 DNA: TGTGCCAGCAGCTTAGGGACAGGGGGCGGGAAGACCCAGTACTTC.

The CDR3 DNA is TGTGCCAGCTCACCAGAGACACGAGAGACCCAGTACTTC. This encodes CASSPETRETQYF. This chain links TRBV18 with TRBJ2-5, with unresolved D. From germline, CDR1 is KGHSH and CDR2 LQKENI. This CDR3 spans 13 amino acids. V lost 2 bases, J lost 4 bases, and 8 bases lay in between.

V gene TRBV20-1 combines with J gene TRBJ2-3; TRBD2 is a possible D gene (6 bases). Per germline, CDR1 DFQATT and CDR2 SNEGSKA (reference sequence). With 4 bases removed from V and 2 bases from J, the gap between germline ends came to 13 bases. The CDR3 sequence is 14 residues long. The DNA of the CDR3 is TGCAGTGCTACATCTAGCGCAGACACAGATACGCAGTATTTT. Its protein product is CSATSSADTDTQYF.

A remark on this clonotype: One junction end disagrees with the germline gene, perhaps due to a read error. The rearrangement links TRBV12-3 or TRBV12-4 to TRBJ2-1, with 9 bases identical to TRBD1. The CDR3 extends over 14 amino acids. This CDR3 is CASSPGTGYNEQFF. Here the CDR3 DNA reads TGTGCCAGCAGTCCCGGGACAGGGTACAACGAGCAGTTCTTC.

Points on this clonotype: A read error may produce the germline difference seen at one junction end. The rearrangement joins TRBV7-6 to TRBJ1-2; 9 bases match TRBD1. From germline, CDR1 is SGHVS and CDR2 FNYEAQ. This CDR3 comprises 16 residues. CDR3 residues: CASSLGEDRGNDGCTF. The CDR3 bases are TGTGCCAGCAGCTTAGGCGAAGACAGGGGGAACGATGGCTGCACCTTC. The full variable domain, its missing parts supplied by reference TRBV7-6 and TRBJ1-2, is GAGVSQSPRYKVTKRGQDVALRCDPISGHVSLYWYRQALGQGPEFLTYFNYEAQQDKSGLPNDRFSAERPEGSISTLTIQRTEQRDSAMYRCASSLGEDRGNDGCTFGSGTRLTVV.